This is a list of T cell receptor beta chains from one sample in a study of blood T cells in healthy people across ages. TCRdb used MiXCR to reprocess the 5' RACE reads, holding one entry per CDR3 protein. The repertoire consists of 760,000 or so distinct CDR3 sequences, with roughly 25% occurring once and the leading ten covering under 10%. These sequences were also reported in another study, on T cells of mothers and their children.

The sample consisted of blood. The origin of the receptors is a boy aged 5-17 years in good health. The CDR3 runs from the conserved cysteine through the conserved F or W. A D gene is named only where the DNA matches it firmly. Size is stated for part of the rows, as once, few or many counts, or as a class when the clone is expanded.

cdr3_length | j_call | clone_size | d_call | v_call | cdr3_nt | cdr3_aa
16 | TRBJ2-7 | - | TRBD2 | TRBV6-6 | TGTGCCAGCAGTACCCGGGAGGCTAGCTCCTACAATGAGCAGTACTTC | CASSTREASSYNEQYF
14 | TRBJ2-5 | few | TRBD1 | TRBV12-3/TRBV12-4 | TGTGCCAGCAGCTCCGGGACAGGACGGTGGGAGCAGTACTTC | CASSSGTGRWEQYF
14 | TRBJ2-2 | - | TRBD2 | TRBV3-1 | TGTGCCAGCAGCCAGCCGTTAGCGGGCGGGGAGCTGTTTTTT | CASSQPLAGGELFF
15 | TRBJ1-2 | - | - | TRBV7-9 | TGTGCCAGCAGCTTATATCTCGACAGTAACTATGGCTACACCTTC | CASSLYLDSNYGYTF
16 | TRBJ1-2 | - | - | TRBV9 | TGTGCCAGCAGCTCAGCACGTCCAGGGAACGAGTATGGCTACACCTTC | CASSSARPGNEYGYTF
13 | TRBJ1-2 | - | - | TRBV7-9 | TGTGCCAGCAGCGGGGCAACTATCTACGGCTACACCTTC | CASSGATIYGYTF
15 | TRBJ2-7 | many | TRBD1 | TRBV7-2 | TGTGCCAGCAGCCCGCGGACAGGGAGTTCCTACGAGCAGTACTTC | CASSPRTGSSYEQYF
15 | TRBJ2-1 | few | TRBD2 | TRBV5-1 | TGCGCCAGCAGCTTGGCGGGGGGTCAGAACAATGAGCAGTTCTTC | CASSLAGGQNNEQFF
18 | TRBJ2-5 | - | TRBD2 | TRBV7-2 | TGTGCCAGCAGCTTAGATTATACGACTAGCGGTTTTTCAGAGACCCAGTACTTC | CASSLDYTTSGFSETQYF
12 | TRBJ2-3 | few | - | TRBV2 | TGTGCCAGCAGTGAAGTCAGTTCCCGGCAGTATTTT | CASSEVSSRQYF
17 | TRBJ2-5 | few | TRBD1 | TRBV28 | TGTGCCAGCAGTTTAATGATTAGGGACAGCGAAGAAGAGACCCAGTACTTC | CASSLMIRDSEEETQYF
15 | TRBJ2-5 | few | - | TRBV12-3/TRBV12-4 | TGTGCCAGCAGCAGTTTATCCCCAGGGAGAGAGACCCAGTACTTC | CASSSLSPGRETQYF
14 | TRBJ1-5 | few | TRBD1 | TRBV28 | TGTGCCAGCAGTTCACAGGGGGGGGTTCAGCCCCAGCATTTT | CASSSQGGVQPQHF
14 | TRBJ1-2 | - | - | TRBV19 | TGTGCCAGTAGCTATACAGGAGACCTCTATGGCTACACCTTC | CASSYTGDLYGYTF
15 | TRBJ2-7 | - | - | TRBV29-1 | TGCAGCGTTTCAGGGGCCTCCTCTTTTAGGGACGAGCAGTACTTC | CSVSGASSFRDEQYF
14 | TRBJ2-1 | few | - | TRBV4-1 | TGCGCCAGCAGCCAAGATCGGGGGGCCGATGAGCAGTTCTTC | CASSQDRGADEQFF
13 | TRBJ1-2 | few | - | TRBV19 | TGTGCCAGTAGTATCAACCTTAACTATGGCTACACCTTC | CASSINLNYGYTF
14 | TRBJ1-4 | few | - | TRBV7-9 | TGTGCCAGCAGTTCCCCGGGGCTGGATGAAAAACTGTTTTTT | CASSSPGLDEKLFF
14 | TRBJ1-2 | few | TRBD1 | TRBV24-1 | TGTGCCACCAGCTTGGGACAGGGAGTTAATGGCTACACCTTC | CATSLGQGVNGYTF
14 | TRBJ2-1 | - | TRBD2 | TRBV2 | TGTGCCAGCAGTCAAGGACTAGCGGTAAATGAGCAGTTCTTC | CASSQGLAVNEQFF
16 | TRBJ2-1 | - | - | TRBV4-2 | TGTGCCAGCAGCCCCGAGCAAGGGGGCAGTCGGGAGGGGCAGTTCTTC | CASSPEQGGSREGQFF
20 | TRBJ2-1 | - | - | TRBV12-5 | TGTGCTAGTGGTTTGGTACTTCGAGGGAGTATTCAATCCCGGGGAGATGAGCAGTTCTTC | CASGLVLRGSIQSRGDEQFF
14 | TRBJ1-1 | - | - | TRBV5-1 | TGCGCCAGCAGCTTTCCGGGACAGAACACTGAAGCTTTCTTT | CASSFPGQNTEAFF
16 | TRBJ2-4 | few | - | TRBV20-1 | TGCAGTGCTAGTCGTGGCGGGACGGTCACCAAAAACATTCAGTACTTC | CSASRGGTVTKNIQYF
13 | TRBJ2-5 | few | - | TRBV7-3 | TGTGCCAGCAGCCCATGGCCCCAAGAGACCCAGTACTTC | CASSPWPQETQYF
14 | TRBJ2-3 | - | - | TRBV5-1 | TGCGCCAGCAGCTTTGGTTTCCGTGCAGATACGCAGTATTTT | CASSFGFRADTQYF
14 | TRBJ2-7 | - | - | TRBV7-2 | TGTGCCAGCAGCTACTCGGGGTTTTTCTCCGAGCAGTACTTC | CASSYSGFFSEQYF
13 | TRBJ1-5 | few | - | TRBV27 | TGTGCCAGCAGTCCCAGGGGAAGTCAGCCCCAGCATTTT | CASSPRGSQPQHF
13 | TRBJ1-5 | - | - | TRBV10-1 | TGCGCCAGCAGCCCCTCGGTGGGTCAGCCCCAGCATTTT | CASSPSVGQPQHF
15 | TRBJ2-1 | few | TRBD2 | TRBV29-1 | TGCAGCGTCGCTACAGCGGGGGGGGCATACAATGAGCAGTTCTTC | CSVATAGGAYNEQFF
13 | TRBJ2-3 | few | - | TRBV20-1 | TGCAGTGCTAGAGATCCTTACACAGATACGCAGTATTTT | CSARDPYTDTQYF
11 | TRBJ2-7 | - | - | TRBV27 | TGTGCCACGGGACTGCGGGGCGAGCAGTACTTC | CATGLRGEQYF
13 | TRBJ2-7 | - | - | TRBV6-2/TRBV6-3 | TGTGCCAGCAGACAGCAGGGCGGCGACGAGCAGTACTTC | CASRQQGGDEQYF
15 | TRBJ1-4 | - | - | TRBV14 | TGTGCCAGCAGCCAAGTTGGAGGAGGCAATGAAAAACTGTTTTTT | CASSQVGGGNEKLFF
13 | TRBJ2-1 | - | - | TRBV5-6 | TGTGCCAGCAGCTTGGGGGCCTTCAATGAGCAGTTCTTC | CASSLGAFNEQFF
16 | TRBJ2-2 | few | TRBD2 | TRBV9 | TGTGCCAGCAGCGTAGACGTAGCGGGAGACACCGGGGAGCTGTTTTTT | CASSVDVAGDTGELFF
15 | TRBJ2-7 | few | TRBD1 | TRBV28 | TGTGCCAGCAGAACAGGGGGCAGTTGGATCGACGAGCAGTACTTC | CASRTGGSWIDEQYF